The sequence of this TCR beta chain was determined in a study of T cell responses to AZD1222 COVID-19 vaccine. General study results and limits: Spike-specific TCR depth and breadth grew after two AZD1222 doses. Repertoires were sampled only after the peak T cell response. Distributed over spike, vaccine-associated CD4 TCRs predominated at 160-218 and 743-854. Only 6 or 7 individuals given AZD1222 were seropositive at baseline.

Repertoires were generated with immunoSEQ multiplex PCR, while TCRdb's copy carries only in-frame clones and drops some. The data hold about 130,000 clones, with about 92% observed a single time. Only one count was recorded for this clone. Its antigen remains unknown. Other DNA sequences in this sample translate to the same CDR3. The sequence derives from an adult in good health. The sequences come from peripheral blood, collected on day 0 of MenACWY control vaccination.

In nucleotides, the CDR3 is TGTGCCAGCTCACCAGGGACAGCAGATAATTCACCCCTCCACTTT. It encodes CASSPGTADNSPLHF. The rearrangement joins TRBV18 to TRBJ1-6, with 7 positions matching TRBD1. The trim removed 2 bases at V and 5 bases at J, leaving 3 bases unmatched. This CDR3 has 15 residues. CDR1 and CDR2 (germline): KGHSH, LQKENI.